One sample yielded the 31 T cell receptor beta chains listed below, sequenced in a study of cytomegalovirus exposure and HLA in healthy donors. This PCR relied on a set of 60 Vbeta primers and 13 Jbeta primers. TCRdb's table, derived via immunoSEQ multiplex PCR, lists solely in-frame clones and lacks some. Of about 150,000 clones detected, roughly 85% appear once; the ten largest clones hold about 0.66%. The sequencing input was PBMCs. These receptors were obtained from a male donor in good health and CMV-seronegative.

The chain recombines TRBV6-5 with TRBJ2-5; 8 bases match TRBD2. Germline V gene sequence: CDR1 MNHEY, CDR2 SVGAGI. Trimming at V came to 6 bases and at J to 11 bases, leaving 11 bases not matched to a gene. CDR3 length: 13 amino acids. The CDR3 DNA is TGTGCCAGCAGATTTAGCGGGGTCGGGGAGCAGTACTTC. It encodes CASRFSGVGEQYF.

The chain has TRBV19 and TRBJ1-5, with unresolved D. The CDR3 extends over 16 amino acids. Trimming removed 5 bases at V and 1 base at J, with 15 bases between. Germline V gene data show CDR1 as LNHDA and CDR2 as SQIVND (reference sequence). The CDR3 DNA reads TGTGCCAGTAGTTTCCGACGGGTTGGGAGCAATCAGCCCCAGCATTTT. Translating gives CASSFRRVGSNQPQHF.

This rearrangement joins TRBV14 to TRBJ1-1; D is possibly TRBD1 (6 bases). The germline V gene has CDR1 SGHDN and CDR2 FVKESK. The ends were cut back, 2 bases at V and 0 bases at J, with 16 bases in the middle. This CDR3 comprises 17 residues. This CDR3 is CASSQILKGELNTEAFF. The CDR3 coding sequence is TGTGCCAGCAGCCAAATCCTAAAGGGGGAGTTGAACACTGAAGCTTTCTTT.

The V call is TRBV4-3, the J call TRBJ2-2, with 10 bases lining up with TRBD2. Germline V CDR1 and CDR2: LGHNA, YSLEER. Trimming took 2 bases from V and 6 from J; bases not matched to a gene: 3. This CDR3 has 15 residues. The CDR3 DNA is TGCGCCAGCAGCCAACTAGCGGGGGAGGCCGGGGAGCTGTTTTTT. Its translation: CASSQLAGEAGELFF.

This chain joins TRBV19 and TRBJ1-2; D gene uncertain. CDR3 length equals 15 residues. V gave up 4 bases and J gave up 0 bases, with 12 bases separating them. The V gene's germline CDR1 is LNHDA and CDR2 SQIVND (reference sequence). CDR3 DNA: TGTGCCAGTAGTAGGGGAGATAGAGCTAACTATGGCTACACCTTC. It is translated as CASSRGDRANYGYTF.

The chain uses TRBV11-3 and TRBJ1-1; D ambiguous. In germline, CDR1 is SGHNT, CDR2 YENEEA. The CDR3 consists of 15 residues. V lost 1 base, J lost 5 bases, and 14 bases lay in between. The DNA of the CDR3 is TGTGCCAGCAGCTTAGCTTCGGGTTACTGGACTGAAGCTTTCTTT. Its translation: CASSLASGYWTEAFF.

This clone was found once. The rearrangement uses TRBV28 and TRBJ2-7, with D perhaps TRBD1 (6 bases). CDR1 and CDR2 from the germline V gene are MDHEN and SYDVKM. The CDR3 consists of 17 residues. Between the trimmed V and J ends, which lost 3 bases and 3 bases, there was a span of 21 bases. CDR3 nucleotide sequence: TGTGCCAGCAGTTTTCCGACAACGGGACATAAGAACTACGAGCAGTACTTC. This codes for CASSFPTTGHKNYEQYF. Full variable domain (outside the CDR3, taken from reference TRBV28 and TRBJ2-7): DVKVTQSSRYLVKRTGEKVFLECVQDMDHENMFWYRQDPGLGLRLIYFSYDVKMKEKGDIPEGYSVSREKKERFSLILESASTNQTSMYLCASSFPTTGHKNYEQYFGPGTRLTVT.

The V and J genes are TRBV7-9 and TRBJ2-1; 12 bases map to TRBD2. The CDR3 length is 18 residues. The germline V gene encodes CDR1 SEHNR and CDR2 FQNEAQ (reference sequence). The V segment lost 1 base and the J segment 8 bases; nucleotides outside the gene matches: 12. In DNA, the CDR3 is TGTGCCAGCAGCTTAGGCCCCCTCTCTAGCGGGAGGGCCCATGAGCAGTTCTTC. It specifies CASSLGPLSSGRAHEQFF.

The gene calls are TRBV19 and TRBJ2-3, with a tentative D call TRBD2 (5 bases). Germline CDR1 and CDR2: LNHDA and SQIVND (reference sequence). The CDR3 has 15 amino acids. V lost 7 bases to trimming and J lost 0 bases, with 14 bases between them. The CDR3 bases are TGTGCCAGTACCGTCGGTGACTATAGCACAGATACGCAGTATTTT. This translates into CASTVGDYSTDTQYF.

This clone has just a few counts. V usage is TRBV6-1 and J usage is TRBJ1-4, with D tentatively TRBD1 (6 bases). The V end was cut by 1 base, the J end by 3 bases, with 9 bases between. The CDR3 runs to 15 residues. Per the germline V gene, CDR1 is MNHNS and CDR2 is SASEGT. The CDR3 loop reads CASSEVSGANEKLFF. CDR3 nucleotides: TGTGCCAGCAGTGAAGTTTCAGGGGCTAATGAAAAACTGTTTTTT.

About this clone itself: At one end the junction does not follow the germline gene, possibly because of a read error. CDR3 nucleotide sequence: TGTTCCAGCAGCTTCCCAACAGGGGCAACTAATGAAAAACTGTTTTTT. It specifies CSSSFPTGATNEKLFF. The rearrangement uses TRBV7-9 and TRBJ1-4; TRBD1 agrees at 7 bases. CDR1 is SEHNR, CDR2 FQNEAQ, per germline (reference sequence). The CDR3 extends over 16 amino acids.

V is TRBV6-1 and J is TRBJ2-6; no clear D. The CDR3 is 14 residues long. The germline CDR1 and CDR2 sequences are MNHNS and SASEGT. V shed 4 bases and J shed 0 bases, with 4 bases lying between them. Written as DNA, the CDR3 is TGTGCCAGCAGTGTCAGCTCTGGGGCCAACGTCCTGACTTTC. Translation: CASSVSSGANVLTF.

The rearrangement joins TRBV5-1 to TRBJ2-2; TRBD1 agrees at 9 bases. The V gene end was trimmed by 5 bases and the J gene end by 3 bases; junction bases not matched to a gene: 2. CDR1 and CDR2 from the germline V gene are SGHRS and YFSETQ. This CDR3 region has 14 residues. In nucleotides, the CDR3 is TGCGCCAGCAGGGGACAGGGAGACACCGGGGAGCTGTTTTTT. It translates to CASRGQGDTGELFF.

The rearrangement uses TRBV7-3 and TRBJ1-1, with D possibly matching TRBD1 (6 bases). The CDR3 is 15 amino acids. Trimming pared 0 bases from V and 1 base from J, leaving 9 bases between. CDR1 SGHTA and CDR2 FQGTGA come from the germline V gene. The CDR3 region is CASSLTTGTNTEAFF. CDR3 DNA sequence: TGTGCCAGCAGCTTAACGACAGGAACGAACACTGAAGCTTTCTTT.

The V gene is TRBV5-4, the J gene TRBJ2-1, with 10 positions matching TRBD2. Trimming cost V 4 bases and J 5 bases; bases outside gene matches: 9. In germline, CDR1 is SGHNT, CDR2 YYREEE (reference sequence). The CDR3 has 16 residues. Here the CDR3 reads CASSPPPSGSHNEQFF. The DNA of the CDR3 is TGTGCCAGCAGCCCACCCCCTAGCGGGAGTCACAATGAGCAGTTCTTC. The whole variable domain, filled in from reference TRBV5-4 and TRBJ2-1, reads ETGVTQSPTHLIKTRGQQVTLRCSSQSGHNTVSWYQQALGQGPQFIFQYYREEENGRGNFPPRFSGLQFPNYSSELNVNALELDDSALYLCASSPPPSGSHNEQFFGPGTRLTVL.

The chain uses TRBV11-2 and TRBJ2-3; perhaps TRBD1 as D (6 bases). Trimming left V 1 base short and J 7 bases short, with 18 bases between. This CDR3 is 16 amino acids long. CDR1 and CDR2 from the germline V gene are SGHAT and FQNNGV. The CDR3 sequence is CASSLAGASRGYTQYF. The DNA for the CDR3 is TGTGCCAGCAGCTTAGCAGGGGCTAGCCGGGGATATACGCAGTATTTT.

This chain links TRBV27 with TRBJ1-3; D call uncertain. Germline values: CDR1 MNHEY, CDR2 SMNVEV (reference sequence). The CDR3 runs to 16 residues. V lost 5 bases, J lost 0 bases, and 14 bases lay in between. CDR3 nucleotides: TGTGCCAGCAGTCTAACGGTCCGTCGCTCTGGAAACACCATATATTTT. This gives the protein CASSLTVRRSGNTIYF.

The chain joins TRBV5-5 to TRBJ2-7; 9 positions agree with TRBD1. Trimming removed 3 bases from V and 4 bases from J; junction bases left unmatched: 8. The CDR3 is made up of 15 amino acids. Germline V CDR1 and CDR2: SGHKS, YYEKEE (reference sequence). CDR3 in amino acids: CASSSAGQGFYEQYF. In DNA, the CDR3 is TGTGCCAGCAGCTCCGCGGGACAGGGATTTTACGAGCAGTACTTC. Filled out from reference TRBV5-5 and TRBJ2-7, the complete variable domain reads DAGVTQSPTHLIKTRGQQVTLRCSPISGHKSVSWYQQVLGQGPQFIFQYYEKEERGRGNFPDRFSARQFPNYSSELNVNALLLGDSALYLCASSSAGQGFYEQYFGPGTRLTVT.

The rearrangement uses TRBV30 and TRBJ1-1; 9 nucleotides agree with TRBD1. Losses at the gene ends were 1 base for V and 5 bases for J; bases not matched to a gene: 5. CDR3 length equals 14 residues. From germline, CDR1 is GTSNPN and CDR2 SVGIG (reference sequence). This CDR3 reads CAWSADGTGTEAFF. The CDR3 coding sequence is TGTGCCTGGAGTGCGGACGGGACAGGGACTGAAGCTTTCTTT.

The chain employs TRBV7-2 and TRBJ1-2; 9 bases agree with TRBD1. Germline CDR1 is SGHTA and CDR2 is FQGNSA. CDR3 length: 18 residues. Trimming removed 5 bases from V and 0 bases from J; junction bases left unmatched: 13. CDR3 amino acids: CASSATRTGEWPNYGYTF. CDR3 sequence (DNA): TGTGCCAGCAGCGCCACCCGGACAGGGGAGTGGCCTAACTATGGCTACACCTTC.

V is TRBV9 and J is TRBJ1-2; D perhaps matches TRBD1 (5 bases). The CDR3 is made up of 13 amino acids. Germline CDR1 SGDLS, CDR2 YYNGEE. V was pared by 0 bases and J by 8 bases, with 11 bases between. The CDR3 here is CASSVDRQGGYTF. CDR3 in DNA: TGTGCCAGCAGCGTAGACAGGCAGGGCGGCTACACCTTC.

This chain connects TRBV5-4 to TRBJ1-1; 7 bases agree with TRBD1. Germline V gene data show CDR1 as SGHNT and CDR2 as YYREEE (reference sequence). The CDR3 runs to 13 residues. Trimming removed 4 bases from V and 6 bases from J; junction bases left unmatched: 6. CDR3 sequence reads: CASSRQGLSEAFF. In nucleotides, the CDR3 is TGTGCCAGCAGCCGACAGGGCCTCTCTGAAGCTTTCTTT. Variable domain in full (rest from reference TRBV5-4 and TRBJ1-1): ETGVTQSPTHLIKTRGQQVTLRCSSQSGHNTVSWYQQALGQGPQFIFQYYREEENGRGNFPPRFSGLQFPNYSSELNVNALELDDSALYLCASSRQGLSEAFFGQGTRLTVV.

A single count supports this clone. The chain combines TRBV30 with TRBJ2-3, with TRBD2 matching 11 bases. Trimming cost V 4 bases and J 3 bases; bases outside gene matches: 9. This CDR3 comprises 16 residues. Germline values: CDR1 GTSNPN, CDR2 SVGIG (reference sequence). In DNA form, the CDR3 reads TGTGCCTGGAAGCCTAATAGCGGGAGGGGTACAGATACGCAGTATTTT. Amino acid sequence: CAWKPNSGRGTDTQYF.

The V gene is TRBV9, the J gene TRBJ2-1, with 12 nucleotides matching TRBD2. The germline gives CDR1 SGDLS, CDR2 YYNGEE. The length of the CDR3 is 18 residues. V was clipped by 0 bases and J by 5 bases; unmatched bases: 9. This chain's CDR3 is CASSVGPSGRAYNNEQFF. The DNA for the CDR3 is TGTGCCAGCAGCGTAGGCCCTAGCGGGAGGGCGTACAACAATGAGCAGTTCTTC.

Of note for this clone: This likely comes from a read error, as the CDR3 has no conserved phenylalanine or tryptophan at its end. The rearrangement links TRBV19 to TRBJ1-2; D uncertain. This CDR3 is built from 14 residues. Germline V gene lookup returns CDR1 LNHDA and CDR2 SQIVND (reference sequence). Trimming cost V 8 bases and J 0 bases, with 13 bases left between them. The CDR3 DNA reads TGTGCCAGTCAAATACAGAGGACTAACTATGGCTACACCCTC. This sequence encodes CASQIQRTNYGYTL.

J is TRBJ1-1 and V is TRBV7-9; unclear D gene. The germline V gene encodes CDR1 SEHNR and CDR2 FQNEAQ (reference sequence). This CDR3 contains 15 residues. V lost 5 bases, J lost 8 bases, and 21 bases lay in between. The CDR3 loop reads CASSGITSTGLEAFF. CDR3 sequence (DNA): TGTGCCAGCAGCGGTATTACCTCAACTGGGCTAGAAGCTTTCTTT.

In nucleotides, the CDR3 is TGTGCCTGCCACAAGGGGGCCGTCCACAATGAGCAGTTCTTC. Protein: CACHKGAVHNEQFF. The rearrangement joins TRBV30 to TRBJ2-1, with 7 bases that match TRBD1. With V trimmed by 6 bases and J by 5 bases, 10 bases remained unmatched. The length of the CDR3 is 14 residues. Germline-derived CDR1 and CDR2 are GTSNPN and SVGIG (reference sequence).

This CDR3 is CASMTGSENEQYF. DNA of the CDR3: TGTGCCAGCATGACAGGTTCGGAAAACGAGCAGTACTTC. The rearrangement joins TRBV6-1 to TRBJ2-5; a possible D gene is TRBD1 (6 bases). The tail of the sequence fits TRBJ2-7 better, so the J call may be wrong. This CDR3 contains 13 residues. CDR1 and CDR2 from the germline V gene are MNHNS and SASEGT.

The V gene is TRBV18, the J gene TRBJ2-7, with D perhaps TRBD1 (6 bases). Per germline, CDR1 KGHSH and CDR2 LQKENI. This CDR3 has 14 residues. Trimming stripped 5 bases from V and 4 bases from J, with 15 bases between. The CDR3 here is CASSTGQQDYEQYF. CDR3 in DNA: TGTGCCAGCTCAACGGGACAACAAGATTACGAGCAGTACTTC.

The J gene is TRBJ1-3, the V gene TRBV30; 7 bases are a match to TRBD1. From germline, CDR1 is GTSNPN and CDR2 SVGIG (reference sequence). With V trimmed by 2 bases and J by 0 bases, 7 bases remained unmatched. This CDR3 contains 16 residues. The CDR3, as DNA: TGTGCCTGGAGTCTGGACAGGCGACTCTCTGGAAACACCATATATTTT. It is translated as CAWSLDRRLSGNTIYF. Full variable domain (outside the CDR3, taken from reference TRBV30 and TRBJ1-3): SQTIHQWPATLVQPVGSPLSLECTVEGTSNPNLYWYRQAAGRGLQLLFYSVGIGQISSEVPQNLSASRPQDRQFILSSKKLLLSDSGFYLCAWSLDRRLSGNTIYFGEGSWLTVV.

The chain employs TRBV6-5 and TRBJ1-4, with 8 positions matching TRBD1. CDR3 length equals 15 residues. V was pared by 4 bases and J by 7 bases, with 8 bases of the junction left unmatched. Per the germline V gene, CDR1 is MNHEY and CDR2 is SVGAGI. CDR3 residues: CASSSGTGWAEKLFF. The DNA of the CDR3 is TGTGCCAGCAGTTCGGGGACAGGCTGGGCTGAAAAACTGTTTTTT.